The source of this T cell receptor (beta chain) is a study of identical twins. MiXCR, run by TCRdb on the 5' RACE reads, gives a single entry per CDR3 protein. The sample has approximately 700,000 distinct CDR3 sequences; over 15% are singletons. This CDR3 has 17 amino acids. CDR1 MRHNA and CDR2 SNTAGT come from the germline V gene. The trim removed 4 bases at V and 2 bases at J, leaving 7 bases unmatched. These data are also associated with another study on T cells expressing NK-cell markers.

The sample comprised PBMCs. The chain employs TRBV6-4 and TRBJ2-6; TRBD1 aligns across 8 bases. The sequence was collected from a woman under 30 in good health. The DNA for the CDR3 is TGTGCCAGCAGTGGAGGACAGGGTCTGACTGGGGCCAACGTCCTGACTTTC. Amino acid sequence: CASSGGQGLTGANVLTF.